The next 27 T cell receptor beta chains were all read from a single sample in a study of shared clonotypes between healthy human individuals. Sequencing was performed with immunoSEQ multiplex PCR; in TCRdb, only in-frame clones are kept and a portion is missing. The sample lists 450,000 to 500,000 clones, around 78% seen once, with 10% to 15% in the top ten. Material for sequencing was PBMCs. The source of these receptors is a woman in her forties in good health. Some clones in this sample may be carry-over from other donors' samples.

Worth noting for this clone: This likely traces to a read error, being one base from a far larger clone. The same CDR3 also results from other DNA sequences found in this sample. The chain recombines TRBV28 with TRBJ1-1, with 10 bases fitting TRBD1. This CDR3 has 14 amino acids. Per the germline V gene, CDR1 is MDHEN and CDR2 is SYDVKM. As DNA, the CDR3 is TGCGCCAGCATCAGACAGGGGGCGGACACTGAAGCTTTCTTT. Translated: CASIRQGADTEAFF.

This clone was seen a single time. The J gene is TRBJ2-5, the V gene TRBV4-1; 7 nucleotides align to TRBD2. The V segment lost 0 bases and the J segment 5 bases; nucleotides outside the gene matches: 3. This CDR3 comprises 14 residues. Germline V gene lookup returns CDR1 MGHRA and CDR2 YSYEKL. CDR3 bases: TGCGCCAGCAGCCAAGATGGACTAGTCGAGACCCAGTACTTC. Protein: CASSQDGLVETQYF.

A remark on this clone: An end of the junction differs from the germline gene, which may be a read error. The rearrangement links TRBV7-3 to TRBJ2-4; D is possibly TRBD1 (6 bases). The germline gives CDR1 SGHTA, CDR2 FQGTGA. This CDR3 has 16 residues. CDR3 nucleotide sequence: TGTGCCAGCAGCCCACAACCCAGGGGTACCAAAACCATTCAGTACTTC. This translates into CASSPQPRGTKTIQYF.

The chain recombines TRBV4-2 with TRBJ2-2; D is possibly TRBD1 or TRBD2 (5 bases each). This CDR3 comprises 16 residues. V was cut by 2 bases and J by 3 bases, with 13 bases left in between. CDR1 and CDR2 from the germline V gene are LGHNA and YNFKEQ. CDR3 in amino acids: CASSQSGGADTGELFF. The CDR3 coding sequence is TGTGCCAGCAGCCAATCTGGGGGAGCGGACACCGGGGAGCTGTTTTTT.

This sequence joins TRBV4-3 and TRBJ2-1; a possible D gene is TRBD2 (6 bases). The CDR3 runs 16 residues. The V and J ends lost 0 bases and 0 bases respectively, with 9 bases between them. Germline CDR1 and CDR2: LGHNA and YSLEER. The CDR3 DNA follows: TGCGCCAGCAGCCAAGATCCAGCGGGCTCCTACAATGAGCAGTTCTTC. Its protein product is CASSQDPAGSYNEQFF.

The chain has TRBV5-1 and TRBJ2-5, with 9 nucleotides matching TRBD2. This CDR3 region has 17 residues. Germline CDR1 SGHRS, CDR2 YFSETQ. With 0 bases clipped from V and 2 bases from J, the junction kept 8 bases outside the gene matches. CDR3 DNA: TGCGCCAGCAGCTTGGTACCTAGCGGGACTAATCAAGAGACCCAGTACTTC. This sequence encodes CASSLVPSGTNQETQYF.

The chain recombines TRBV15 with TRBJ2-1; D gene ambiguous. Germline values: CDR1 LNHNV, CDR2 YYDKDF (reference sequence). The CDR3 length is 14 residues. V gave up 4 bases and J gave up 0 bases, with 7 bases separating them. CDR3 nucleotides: TGTGCCACCAGCATATCCGACTCCTACAATGAGCAGTTCTTC. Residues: CATSISDSYNEQFF.

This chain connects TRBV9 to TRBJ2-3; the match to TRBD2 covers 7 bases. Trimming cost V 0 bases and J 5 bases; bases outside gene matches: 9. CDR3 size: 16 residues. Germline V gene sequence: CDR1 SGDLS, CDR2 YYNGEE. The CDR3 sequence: CASSVDGRALVDTQYF. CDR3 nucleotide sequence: TGTGCCAGCAGCGTAGATGGGAGGGCCCTTGTAGATACGCAGTATTTT.

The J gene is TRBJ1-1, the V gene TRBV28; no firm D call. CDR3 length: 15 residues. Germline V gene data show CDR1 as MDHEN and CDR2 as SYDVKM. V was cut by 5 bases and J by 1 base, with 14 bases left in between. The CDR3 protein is CASSPTAAKNTEAFF. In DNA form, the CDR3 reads TGTGCCAGCAGTCCGACCGCGGCCAAGAACACTGAAGCTTTCTTT.

Written as DNA, the CDR3 is TGTGCCAGCAGCTTATCTCGCGGGTTCTTTAATACGCAGTATTTT. It encodes CASSLSRGFFNTQYF. The rearrangement joins TRBV11-2 to TRBJ2-3, with D possibly TRBD2 on 5 matching bases. The CDR3 has 15 residues. The V end was cut by 2 bases, the J end by 7 bases, with 16 bases between. Germline V CDR1 and CDR2: SGHAT, FQNNGV.

The CDR3 loop is CASSLGLAASTQYF. In nucleotides, the CDR3 is TGTGCCAGCAGCTTGGGACTAGCGGCGTCTACCCAGTACTTC. V gene TRBV5-6 combines with J gene TRBJ2-5, with 9 bases fitting TRBD2. CDR1 and CDR2 (germline): SGHDT, YYEEEE. The CDR3 contains 14 residues. V shed 0 bases, J shed 8 bases, and the junction held 5 bases outside the gene matches.

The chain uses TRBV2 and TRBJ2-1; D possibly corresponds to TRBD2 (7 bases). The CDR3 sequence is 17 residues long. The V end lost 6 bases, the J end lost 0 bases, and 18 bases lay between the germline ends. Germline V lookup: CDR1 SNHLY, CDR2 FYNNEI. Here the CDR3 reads CASRGGALPSSYNEQFF. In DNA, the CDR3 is TGTGCCAGCAGGGGGGGGGCGCTCCCCAGCTCCTACAATGAGCAGTTCTTC.

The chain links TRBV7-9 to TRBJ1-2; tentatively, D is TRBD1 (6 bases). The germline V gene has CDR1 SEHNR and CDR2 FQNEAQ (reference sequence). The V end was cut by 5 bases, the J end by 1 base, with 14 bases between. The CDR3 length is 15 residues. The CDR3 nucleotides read TGTGCCAGCAGCCGCCAGGGGACAAATAACTATGGCTACACCTTC. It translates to CASSRQGTNNYGYTF.

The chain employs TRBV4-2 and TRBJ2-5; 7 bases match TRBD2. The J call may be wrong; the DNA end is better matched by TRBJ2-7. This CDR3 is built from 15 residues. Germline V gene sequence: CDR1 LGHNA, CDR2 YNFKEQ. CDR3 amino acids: CASSQEWTSTDEQYF. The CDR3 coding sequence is TGTGCCAGCAGCCAAGAATGGACTAGTACAGACGAGCAGTACTTC.

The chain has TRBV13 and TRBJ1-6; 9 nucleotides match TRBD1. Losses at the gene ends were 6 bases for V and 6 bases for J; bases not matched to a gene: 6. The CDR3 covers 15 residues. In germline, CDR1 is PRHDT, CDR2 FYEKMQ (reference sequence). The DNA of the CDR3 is TGTGCCAGCAGATCGGGGACAGGGATTAATTCACCCCTCCACTTT. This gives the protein CASRSGTGINSPLHF. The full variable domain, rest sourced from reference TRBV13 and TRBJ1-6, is AAGVIQSPRHLIKEKRETATLKCYPIPRHDTVYWYQQGPGQDPQFLISFYEKMQSDKGSIPDRFSAQQFSDYHSELNMSSLELGDSALYFCASRSGTGINSPLHFGNGTRLTVT.

Written as DNA, the CDR3 is TGTGCCAGCAGCACCGCAGGGGGCGCGGGCACAGATACGCAGTATTTT. This encodes CASSTAGGAGTDTQYF. The chain joins TRBV9 to TRBJ2-3; 8 bases align to TRBD1. This CDR3 spans 16 amino acids. The J segment lost 1 base and the V segment lost 4 bases, leaving 8 bases of the junction unmatched. Germline lookup yields CDR1 SGDLS and CDR2 YYNGEE.

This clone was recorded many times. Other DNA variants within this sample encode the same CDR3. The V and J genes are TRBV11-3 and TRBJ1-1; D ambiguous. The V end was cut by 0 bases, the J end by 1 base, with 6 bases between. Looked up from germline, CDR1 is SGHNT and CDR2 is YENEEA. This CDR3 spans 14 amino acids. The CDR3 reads CASSLDSTNTEAFF. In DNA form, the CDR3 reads TGTGCCAGCAGCTTAGATTCGACGAACACTGAAGCTTTCTTT.

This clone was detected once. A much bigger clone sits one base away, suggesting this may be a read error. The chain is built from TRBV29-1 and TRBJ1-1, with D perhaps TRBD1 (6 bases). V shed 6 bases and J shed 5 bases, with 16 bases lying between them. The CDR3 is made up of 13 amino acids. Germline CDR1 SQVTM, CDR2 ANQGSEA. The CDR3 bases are TGCAGCGTCGAAAAGGGGGGCCTAACTGAAGCTTTCTTT. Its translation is CSVEKGGLTEAFF.

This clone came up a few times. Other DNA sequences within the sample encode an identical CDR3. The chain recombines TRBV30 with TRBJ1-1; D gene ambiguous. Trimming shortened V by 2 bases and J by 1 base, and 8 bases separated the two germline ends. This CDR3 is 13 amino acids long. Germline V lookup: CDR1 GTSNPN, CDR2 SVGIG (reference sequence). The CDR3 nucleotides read TGTGCCTGGAGTAAAGGCGGGAACACTGAAGCTTTCTTT. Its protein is CAWSKGGNTEAFF.

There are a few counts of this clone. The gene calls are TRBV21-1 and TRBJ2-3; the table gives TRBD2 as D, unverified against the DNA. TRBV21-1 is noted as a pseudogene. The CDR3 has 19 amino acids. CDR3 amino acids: CASSHPVRGGKSQPDTQYF. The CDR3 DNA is TGTGCCAGCAGTCACCCCGTACGGGGGGGCAAGTCTCAGCCAGATACGCAGTATTTT.

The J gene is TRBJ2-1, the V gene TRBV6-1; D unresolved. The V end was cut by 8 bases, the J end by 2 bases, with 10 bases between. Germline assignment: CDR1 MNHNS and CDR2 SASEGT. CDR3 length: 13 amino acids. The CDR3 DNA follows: TGTGCCAGCCAACGGCAGCCCTACAATGAGCAGTTCTTC. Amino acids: CASQRQPYNEQFF.

The CDR3 sequence: CASSPGRGTGELFF. The CDR3 nucleotides read TGTGCCAGCAGTCCGGGCCGGGGAACCGGGGAGCTGTTTTTT. The V and J genes are TRBV28 and TRBJ2-2; perhaps TRBD2 as D (5 bases). CDR1 MDHEN and CDR2 SYDVKM come from the germline V gene. This CDR3 contains 14 residues. V gave up 5 bases and J gave up 5 bases, with 12 bases separating them.

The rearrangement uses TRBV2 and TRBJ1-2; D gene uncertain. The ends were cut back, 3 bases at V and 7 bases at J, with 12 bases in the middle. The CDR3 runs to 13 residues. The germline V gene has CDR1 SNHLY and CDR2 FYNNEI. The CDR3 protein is CASSDARPGGYTF. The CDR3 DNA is TGTGCCAGCAGTGACGCCCGGCCGGGTGGCTACACCTTC.

This CDR3 is CASSAATGGETQYF. CDR3 DNA: TGTGCCAGCAGCGCCGCAACAGGGGGAGAGACCCAGTACTTC. The gene calls are TRBV5-6 and TRBJ2-5; 8 bases agree with TRBD1. V shed 4 bases, J shed 4 bases, and the junction held 6 bases outside the gene matches. The germline gives CDR1 SGHDT, CDR2 YYEEEE. This CDR3 contains 14 residues. Looking up the rest from reference TRBV5-6 and TRBJ2-5 gives the full variable domain: DAGVTQSPTHLIKTRGQQVTLRCSPKSGHDTVSWYQQALGQGPQFIFQYYEEEERQRGNFPDRFSGHQFPNYSSELNVNALLLGDSALYLCASSAATGGETQYFGPGTRLLVL.

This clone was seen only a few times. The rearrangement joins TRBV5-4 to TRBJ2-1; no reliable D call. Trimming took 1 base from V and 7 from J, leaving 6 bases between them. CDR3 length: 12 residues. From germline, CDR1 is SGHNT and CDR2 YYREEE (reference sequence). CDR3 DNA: TGTGCCAGCAGCTTGCAGCCGAATGAGCAGTTCTTC. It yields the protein CASSLQPNEQFF.

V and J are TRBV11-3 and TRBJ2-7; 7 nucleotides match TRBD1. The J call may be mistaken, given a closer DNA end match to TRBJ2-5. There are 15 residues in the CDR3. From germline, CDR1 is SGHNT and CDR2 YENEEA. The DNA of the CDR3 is TGTGCCAGCAGCTTAGCGGGGACAGCACAAGAGACCCAGTACTTC. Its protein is CASSLAGTAQETQYF.

CDR3 nucleotide sequence: TGCAGCGCCAGGGGTGGCGAAAAACTGTTTTTT. Amino acid sequence: CSARGGEKLFF. The chain has TRBV29-1 and TRBJ1-4, with D tentatively TRBD1 (6 bases). Germline V lookup: CDR1 SQVTM, CDR2 ANQGSEA. CDR3 length: 11 amino acids. V shed 7 bases and J shed 8 bases, with 11 bases lying between them.